A single sample gave rise to the 27 T cell receptor beta chains below, sequenced in a study of blood T cell repertoires in COVID-19. Clones were sequenced by immunoSEQ multiplex PCR, and TCRdb holds only the in-frame ones, with some missing. The sample lists 70,000 to 80,000 clones, 85% seen once, with roughly 40% in the top ten. Material for sequencing was peripheral blood. All receptors derive from a woman of 80 years or more with active or convalescent COVID-19.

This chain joins TRBV19 and TRBJ1-1, with 7 positions matching TRBD1. Germline loops: CDR1 LNHDA, CDR2 SQIVND (reference sequence). V was clipped by 4 bases and J by 4 bases; unmatched bases: 6. This CDR3 region has 14 residues. This chain's CDR3 is CASSNRGVGTEAFF. CDR3 in DNA: TGTGCCAGTAGTAACAGGGGAGTCGGCACTGAAGCTTTCTTT. Based on the CDR3 plus reference TRBV19 and TRBJ1-1, the full variable domain is DGGITQSPKYLFRKEGQNVTLSCEQNLNHDAMYWYRQDPGQGLRLIYYSQIVNDFQKGDIAEGYSVSREKKESFPLTVTSAQKNPTAFYLCASSNRGVGTEAFFGQGTRLTVV.

The chain recombines TRBV5-6 with TRBJ2-1, with no clear D. The CDR3 is 16 residues long. Trimming cost V 2 bases and J 5 bases, with 17 bases left between them. The germline V gene has CDR1 SGHDT and CDR2 YYEEEE. The chain's CDR3 is CASSFSTRSTNNEQFF. The CDR3 DNA is TGTGCCAGCAGCTTTTCGACCCGATCAACTAACAATGAGCAGTTCTTC. Looking up the rest from reference TRBV5-6 and TRBJ2-1 gives the full variable domain: DAGVTQSPTHLIKTRGQQVTLRCSPKSGHDTVSWYQQALGQGPQFIFQYYEEEERQRGNFPDRFSGHQFPNYSSELNVNALLLGDSALYLCASSFSTRSTNNEQFFGPGTRLTVL.

This clone was observed a few times. This chain uses TRBV6-2 or TRBV6-3 with TRBJ1-5; D perhaps matches TRBD1 (5 bases). Germline V gene sequence: CDR1 MNHEY, CDR2 SVGEGT. The germline V and J ends were trimmed by 0 bases and 2 bases, with 14 bases remaining between them. This CDR3 spans 17 amino acids. The CDR3 region has the DNA TGTGCCAGCAGTTACTCGTCTAGGGGAGGGGGCAATCAGCCCCAGCATTTT. Its translation is CASSYSSRGGGNQPQHF.

The chain carries TRBV5-4 and TRBJ2-3; TRBD2 aligns across 9 bases. Germline CDR1 and CDR2: SGHNT and YYREEE (reference sequence). This CDR3 has 17 amino acids. V trimming: 4 bases; J trimming: 2 bases; junction bases outside the gene matches: 11. The CDR3 DNA reads TGTGCCAGCAGCCGTAAGTCTAGCGGGACCTACACAGATACGCAGTATTTT. It specifies CASSRKSSGTYTDTQYF.

The chain joins TRBV4-2 to TRBJ1-2; D is perhaps TRBD1 (5 bases). Per germline, CDR1 LGHNA and CDR2 YNFKEQ. V gave up 5 bases and J gave up 4 bases, with 11 bases separating them. There are 13 residues in the CDR3. The CDR3 nucleotides read TGTGCCAGCAGCGTCAGCGGGGGCTATGGCTACACCTTC. Translation gives CASSVSGGYGYTF.

The genes are TRBV18 and TRBJ2-1, with D tentatively TRBD1 (7 bases). V was shortened by 3 bases and J by 7 bases, with 13 bases between the two germline ends. The germline gives CDR1 KGHSH, CDR2 LQKENI. The CDR3 runs to 14 residues. The CDR3 coding sequence is TGTGCCAGCTCACCGGACAGGAGGGGGAATGAGCAGTTCTTC. Protein product: CASSPDRRGNEQFF. Drawing the rest from reference TRBV18 and TRBJ2-1, the complete variable domain is NAGVMQNPRHLVRRRGQEARLRCSPMKGHSHVYWYRQLPEEGLKFMVYLQKENIIDESGMPKERFSAEFPKEGPSILRIQQVVRGDSAAYFCASSPDRRGNEQFFGPGTRLTVL.

The rearrangement links TRBV2 to TRBJ2-7; tentative D call: TRBD2 (6 bases). V lost 11 bases, J lost 6 bases, and 20 bases lay in between. This CDR3 comprises 13 residues. Germline V lookup: CDR1 SNHLY, CDR2 FYNNEI. CDR3 nucleotides: TGTGCCGGGGGAGCGGGTGGGGCTGGCGAGCAGTACTTC. Amino acid sequence: CAGGAGGAGEQYF.

The chain joins TRBV5-1 to TRBJ2-3; maybe TRBD1 (5 bases). Germline CDR1 reads SGHRS; CDR2 reads YFSETQ. The CDR3 runs 14 residues. Trimming took off 2 bases at V and 3 bases at J, with 10 bases between the two ends. CDR3 residues: CASSLNQGTDTQYF. The CDR3 DNA is TGCGCCAGCAGCTTAAACCAGGGAACAGATACGCAGTATTTT.

This clone was recorded a few times. This chain links TRBV11-2 with TRBJ1-3; a weak D match, TRBD1 (5 bases). Per germline, CDR1 SGHAT and CDR2 FQNNGV. Trimming took off 1 base at V and 4 bases at J, with 17 bases between the two ends. This CDR3 comprises 17 residues. The CDR3 DNA reads TGTGCCAGCAGCTTAGGGTTGGCTCAGGGATCAGGAAACACCATATATTTT. It translates to CASSLGLAQGSGNTIYF.

The chain employs TRBV12-3 or TRBV12-4 and TRBJ1-2, with D perhaps TRBD1 (6 bases). The length of the CDR3 is 13 residues. The ends were cut back, 8 bases at V and 8 bases at J, with 18 bases in the middle. CDR3 loop: CASGNKGVGGYTF. The CDR3 region has the DNA TGTGCCAGCGGCAATAAGGGGGTCGGGGGCTACACCTTC.

The chain has TRBV29-1 and TRBJ2-1; 9 nucleotides line up with TRBD1. J lost 7 bases, V lost 6 bases, and 4 bases had no gene match. Germline loops: CDR1 SQVTM, CDR2 ANQGSEA. There are 12 residues in the CDR3. The CDR3 reads CSVGQGGNEQFF. In DNA, the CDR3 is TGCAGCGTGGGACAGGGAGGTAATGAGCAGTTCTTC.

This sequence joins TRBV14 and TRBJ2-1; D remains unclear. The CDR3 has 14 residues. Trimming shortened V by 1 base and J by 0 bases, and 4 bases separated the two germline ends. The germline gives CDR1 SGHDN, CDR2 FVKESK. CDR3 nucleotide sequence: TGTGCCAGCAGCCAAGGCTACTCCTACAATGAGCAGTTCTTC. It encodes CASSQGYSYNEQFF.

This clone was seen a handful of times. The chain carries TRBV11-2 and TRBJ1-1; 10 nucleotides line up with TRBD1. After removal of 5 bases from V and 6 bases from J, the junction contained 9 bases not matched to a gene. Germline CDR1 and CDR2: SGHAT and FQNNGV. The CDR3 consists of 15 residues. The chain's CDR3 is CASSPPGQGRSEAFF. The CDR3 region has the DNA TGTGCCAGCAGCCCACCGGGACAGGGGAGGTCTGAAGCTTTCTTT.

This clone was observed a single time. This sequence joins TRBV2 and TRBJ1-4, with D maybe TRBD1 (5 bases). The germline V gene encodes CDR1 SNHLY and CDR2 FYNNEI. V was pared by 3 bases and J by 5 bases, with 13 bases between. The CDR3 has 15 residues. CDR3 in amino acids: CASSDGGRGNEKLFF. The CDR3 bases are TGTGCCAGCAGTGACGGGGGTAGAGGGAATGAAAAACTGTTTTTT.

The chain is built from TRBV4-1 and TRBJ1-2, with 9 bases matching TRBD1. The junction had 10 bases not matched to a gene; V was cut back by 1 base and J by 7 bases. In germline, CDR1 is MGHRA, CDR2 YSYEKL. The CDR3 runs 16 residues. Written as DNA, the CDR3 is TGCGCCAGCAGCCAAGCGTACCTCCGGGACAGGGTTGGCTACACCTTC. Encoded protein: CASSQAYLRDRVGYTF.

The V gene is TRBV25-1, the J gene TRBJ2-1; 11 nucleotides line up with TRBD2. V lost 5 bases, J lost 10 bases, and 7 bases stayed unmatched. This CDR3 spans 14 amino acids. CDR1 MGHDK and CDR2 SYGVNS come from the germline V gene. The CDR3: CASSHSGGAREQFF. The CDR3 coding sequence is TGTGCCAGCAGTCATAGCGGGGGGGCGCGAGAGCAGTTCTTC.

The J gene is TRBJ1-5, the V gene TRBV18; D is undetermined. V was cut by 4 bases and J by 5 bases, with 9 bases left in between. CDR3 size: 13 residues. Germline CDR1 KGHSH, CDR2 LQKENI. The CDR3 region has the DNA TGTGCCAGCTCACACGACTCAGATCAGCCCCAGCATTTT. Residues: CASSHDSDQPQHF.

This rearrangement joins TRBV28 to TRBJ2-7; 7 bases are shared with TRBD1. CDR3 length: 15 residues. Per the germline V gene, CDR1 is MDHEN and CDR2 is SYDVKM. J was trimmed by 6 bases and V by 2 bases; bases with no gene match: 10. The CDR3 loop reads CASSLGGRGIAEQYF. The CDR3, as DNA: TGTGCCAGCAGTTTAGGAGGCAGGGGGATCGCCGAGCAGTACTTC.

The chain links TRBV5-1 to TRBJ1-6; the match to TRBD1 covers 7 bases. This CDR3 comprises 16 residues. Trimming removed 4 bases from V and 6 bases from J; junction bases left unmatched: 10. In germline, CDR1 is SGHRS, CDR2 YFSETQ. The CDR3 loop reads CASSIELTGSNSPLHF. The CDR3 nucleotides read TGCGCCAGCAGCATCGAACTGACAGGGAGTAATTCACCCCTCCACTTT.

The chain couples TRBV6-5 to TRBJ2-7, with D maybe TRBD1 (6 bases). The CDR3 runs 15 residues. V gave up 8 bases and J gave up 7 bases, with 24 bases separating them. CDR1 MNHEY and CDR2 SVGAGI come from the germline V gene. The CDR3 coding sequence is TGTGCCAGCGGAAGCCGGGACACCCTACGAGGGGAGCAGTACTTC. Translating it yields CASGSRDTLRGEQYF.

There are a few counts of this clone. The chain is built from TRBV5-1 and TRBJ1-1; D may be TRBD1 (6 bases). The CDR3 contains 15 residues. Germline V gene sequence: CDR1 SGHRS, CDR2 YFSETQ. V shed 0 bases and J shed 6 bases, with 15 bases lying between them. In DNA, the CDR3 is TGCGCCAGCAGCTTGGAGTTCCCAGGGGCGGCTGAAGCTTTCTTT. Encoded protein: CASSLEFPGAAEAFF. The whole variable domain, remainder taken from reference TRBV5-1 and TRBJ1-1, is KAGVTQTPRYLIKTRGQQVTLSCSPISGHRSVSWYQQTPGQGLQFLFEYFSETQRNKGNFPGRFSGRQFSNSRSEMNVSTLELGDSALYLCASSLEFPGAAEAFFGQGTRLTVV.

The V call is TRBV6-5, the J call TRBJ1-6; 8 bases fit TRBD1. The J segment lost 7 bases and the V segment lost 6 bases, leaving 5 bases of the junction unmatched. The CDR3 extends over 14 amino acids. The germline V gene encodes CDR1 MNHEY and CDR2 SVGAGI. In nucleotides, the CDR3 is TGTGCCAGCAGCCGCAGACAGGGGAATTCACCCCTCCACTTT. Translating gives CASSRRQGNSPLHF.

For the CDR3, the DNA is TGTGCCAGTAGTATCCGCGACAGGGGCTCGGGTTCACCCCTCCACTTT. Translating it yields CASSIRDRGSGSPLHF. The chain carries TRBV19 and TRBJ1-6; TRBD1 aligns across 8 bases. CDR3 size: 16 residues. J lost 9 bases, V lost 3 bases, and 10 bases had no gene match. Germline V gene data show CDR1 as LNHDA and CDR2 as SQIVND (reference sequence).

This chain connects TRBV7-2 to TRBJ1-2; D unclear. Germline loops: CDR1 SGHTA, CDR2 FQGNSA. The length of the CDR3 is 18 residues. The V end was cut by 4 bases, the J end by 5 bases, with 26 bases between. CDR3 residues: CASSSRGAGSNGQYGYTF. CDR3 nucleotide sequence: TGTGCCAGCAGCTCCCGTGGCGCTGGTTCGAATGGGCAGTATGGCTACACCTTC. The full variable domain, rest sourced from reference TRBV7-2 and TRBJ1-2, is GAGVSQSPSNKVTEKGKDVELRCDPISGHTALYWYRQSLGQGLEFLIYFQGNSAPDKSGLPSDRFSAERTGGSVSTLTIQRTQQEDSAVYLCASSSRGAGSNGQYGYTFGSGTRLTVV.

This sequence joins TRBV7-2 and TRBJ1-2, with 7 nucleotides matching TRBD1. The germline V gene encodes CDR1 SGHTA and CDR2 FQGNSA. J was trimmed by 5 bases and V by 3 bases; bases with no gene match: 6. The CDR3 is 14 amino acids. The CDR3 region is CASSFIGTAYGYTF. In DNA form, the CDR3 reads TGTGCCAGCAGCTTCATAGGGACAGCTTATGGCTACACCTTC. The variable domain in full, with the rest retrieved from reference TRBV7-2 and TRBJ1-2, is GAGVSQSPSNKVTEKGKDVELRCDPISGHTALYWYRQSLGQGLEFLIYFQGNSAPDKSGLPSDRFSAERTGGSVSTLTIQRTQQEDSAVYLCASSFIGTAYGYTFGSGTRLTVV.

The chain employs TRBV30 and TRBJ1-1, with a tentative D call TRBD1 (6 bases). This CDR3 is 13 amino acids long. The germline V gene encodes CDR1 GTSNPN and CDR2 SVGIG (reference sequence). V lost 8 bases and J 3 bases, leaving 16 bases between the germline ends. CDR3 nucleotide sequence: TGTGCCCGGGAGGGGGGGGCGGACACTGAAGCTTTCTTT. It translates to CAREGGADTEAFF.

The gene calls are TRBV19 and TRBJ2-2; 8 positions match TRBD1. Germline V gene data show CDR1 as LNHDA and CDR2 as SQIVND (reference sequence). Unmatched junction bases numbered 12, after V lost 3 bases and J lost 3 bases. CDR3 length: 18 residues. The CDR3 loop is CASSIGTGALTDTGELFF. For the CDR3, the DNA is TGTGCCAGTAGTATCGGGACAGGCGCTTTGACGGACACCGGGGAGCTGTTTTTT.